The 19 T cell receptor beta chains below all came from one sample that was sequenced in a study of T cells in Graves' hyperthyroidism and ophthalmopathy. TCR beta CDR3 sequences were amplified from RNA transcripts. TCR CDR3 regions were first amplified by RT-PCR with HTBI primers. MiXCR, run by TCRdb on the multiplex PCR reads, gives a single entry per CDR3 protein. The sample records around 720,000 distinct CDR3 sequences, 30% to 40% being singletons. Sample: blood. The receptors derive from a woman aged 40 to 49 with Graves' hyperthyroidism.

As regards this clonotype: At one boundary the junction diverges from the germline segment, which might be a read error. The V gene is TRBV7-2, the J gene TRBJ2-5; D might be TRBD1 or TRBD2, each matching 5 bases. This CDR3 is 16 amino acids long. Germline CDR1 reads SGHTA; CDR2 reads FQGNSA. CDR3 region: CASSQEFEGIGETQYF. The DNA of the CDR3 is TGCGCCAGCAGCCAAGAATTCGAGGGGATTGGGGAGACCCAGTACTTC.

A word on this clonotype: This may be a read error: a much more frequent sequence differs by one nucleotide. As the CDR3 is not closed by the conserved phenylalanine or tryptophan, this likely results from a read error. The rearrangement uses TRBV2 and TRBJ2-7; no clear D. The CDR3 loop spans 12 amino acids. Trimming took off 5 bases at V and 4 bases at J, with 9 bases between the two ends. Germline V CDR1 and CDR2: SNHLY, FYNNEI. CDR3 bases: TGTGCCAGCAGTTACTTGGGATACGAGCAGTACTAC. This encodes CASSYLGYEQYY.

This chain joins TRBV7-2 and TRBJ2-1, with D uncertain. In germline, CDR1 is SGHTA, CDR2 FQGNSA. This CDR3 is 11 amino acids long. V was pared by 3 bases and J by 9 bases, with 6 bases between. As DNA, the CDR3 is TGTGCCAGCAGCTTGTTAACTGAGCAGTTCTTC. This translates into CASSLLTEQFF.

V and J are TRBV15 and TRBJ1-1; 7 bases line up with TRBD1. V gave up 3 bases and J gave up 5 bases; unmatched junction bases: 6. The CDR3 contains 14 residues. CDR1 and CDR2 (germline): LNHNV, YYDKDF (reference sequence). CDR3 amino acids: CATSRDRSWTEAFF. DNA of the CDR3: TGTGCCACCAGCAGGGACAGGTCTTGGACTGAAGCTTTCTTT.

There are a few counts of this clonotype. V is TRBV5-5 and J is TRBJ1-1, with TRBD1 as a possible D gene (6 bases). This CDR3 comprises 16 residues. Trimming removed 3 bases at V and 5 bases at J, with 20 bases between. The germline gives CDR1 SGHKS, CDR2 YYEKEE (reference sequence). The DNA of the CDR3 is TGTGCCAGCAGCTGGGATTGGGGGGGCGCAAGGACTGAAGCTTTCTTT. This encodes CASSWDWGGARTEAFF.

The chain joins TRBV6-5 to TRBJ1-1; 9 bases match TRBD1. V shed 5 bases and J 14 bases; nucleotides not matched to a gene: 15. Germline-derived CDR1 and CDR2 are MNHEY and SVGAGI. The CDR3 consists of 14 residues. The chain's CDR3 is CASSTQVPGQGSFF. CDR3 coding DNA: TGTGCCAGCAGTACCCAAGTCCCGGGACAGGGTTCCTTCTTT.

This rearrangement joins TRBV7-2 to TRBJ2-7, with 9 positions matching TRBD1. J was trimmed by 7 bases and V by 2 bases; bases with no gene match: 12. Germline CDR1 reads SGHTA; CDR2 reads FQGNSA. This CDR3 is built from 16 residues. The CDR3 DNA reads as TGTGCCAGCAGCTTATCCCTTGACAGGGGGACTTGGGAGCAGTACTTC. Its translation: CASSLSLDRGTWEQYF.

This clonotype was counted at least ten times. The chain's CDR3 is CASGTGGFSGANVLTF. The DNA for the CDR3 is TGTGCCAGCGGGACGGGCGGCTTCTCTGGGGCCAACGTCCTGACTTTC. The chain is built from TRBV19 and TRBJ2-6; tentatively, D is TRBD1 or TRBD2 (5 bases each). Between the trimmed V and J ends, which lost 9 bases and 0 bases, there was a span of 15 bases. The CDR3 runs 16 residues. Germline CDR1 reads LNHDA; CDR2 reads SQIVND (reference sequence).

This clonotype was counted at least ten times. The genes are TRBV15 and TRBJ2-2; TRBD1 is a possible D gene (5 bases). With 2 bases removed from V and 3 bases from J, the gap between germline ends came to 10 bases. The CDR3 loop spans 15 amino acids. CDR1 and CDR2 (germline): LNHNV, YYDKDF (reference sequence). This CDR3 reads CATSRQGAYTGELFF. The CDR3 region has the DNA TGTGCCACCAGCAGACAGGGCGCGTACACCGGGGAGCTGTTTTTT. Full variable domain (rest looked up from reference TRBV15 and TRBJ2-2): DAMVIQNPRYQVTQFGKPVTLSCSQTLNHNVMYWYQQKSSQAPKLLFHYYDKDFNNEADTPDNFQSRRPNTSFCFLDIRSPGLGDTAMYLCATSRQGAYTGELFFGEGSRLTVL.

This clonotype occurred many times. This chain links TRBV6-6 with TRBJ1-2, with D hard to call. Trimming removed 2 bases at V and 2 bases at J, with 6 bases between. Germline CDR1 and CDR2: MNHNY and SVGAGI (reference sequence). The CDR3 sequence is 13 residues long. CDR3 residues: CASSYDLNYGYTF. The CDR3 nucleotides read TGTGCCAGCAGTTACGACCTAAACTATGGCTACACCTTC.

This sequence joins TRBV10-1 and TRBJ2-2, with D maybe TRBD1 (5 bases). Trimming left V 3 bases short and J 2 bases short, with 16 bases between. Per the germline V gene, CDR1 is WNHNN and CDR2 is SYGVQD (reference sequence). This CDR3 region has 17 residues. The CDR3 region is CASSDRRGRANTGELFF. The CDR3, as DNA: TGCGCCAGCAGTGACCGGAGAGGCAGGGCAAACACCGGGGAGCTGTTTTTT.

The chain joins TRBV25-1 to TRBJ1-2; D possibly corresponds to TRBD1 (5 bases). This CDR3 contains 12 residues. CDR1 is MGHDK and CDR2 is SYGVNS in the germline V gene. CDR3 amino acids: CARDTGGWGYTF. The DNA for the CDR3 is TGTGCTAGAGATACAGGTGGATGGGGCTACACCTTC.

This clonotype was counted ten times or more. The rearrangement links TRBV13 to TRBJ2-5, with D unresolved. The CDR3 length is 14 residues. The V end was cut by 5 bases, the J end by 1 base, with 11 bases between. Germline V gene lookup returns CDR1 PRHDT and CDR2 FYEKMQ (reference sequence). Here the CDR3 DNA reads TGTGCCAGCAGCAGTCAGATAGTCCAAGAGACCCAGTACTTC. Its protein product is CASSSQIVQETQYF.

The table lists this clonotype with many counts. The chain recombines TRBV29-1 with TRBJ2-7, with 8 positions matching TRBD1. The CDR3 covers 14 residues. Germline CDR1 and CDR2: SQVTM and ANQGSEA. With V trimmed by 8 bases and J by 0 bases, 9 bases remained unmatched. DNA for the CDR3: TGCAGCATTCGGACAGGGCGAAGCTCCTACGAGCAGTACTTC. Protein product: CSIRTGRSSYEQYF.

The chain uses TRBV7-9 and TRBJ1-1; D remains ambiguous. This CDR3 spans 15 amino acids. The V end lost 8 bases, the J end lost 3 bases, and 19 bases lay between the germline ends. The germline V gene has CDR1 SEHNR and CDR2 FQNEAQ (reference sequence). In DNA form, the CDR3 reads TGTGCCAGCTCCAATTACGGACTTGGGGACACTGAAGCTTTCTTT. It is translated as CASSNYGLGDTEAFF.

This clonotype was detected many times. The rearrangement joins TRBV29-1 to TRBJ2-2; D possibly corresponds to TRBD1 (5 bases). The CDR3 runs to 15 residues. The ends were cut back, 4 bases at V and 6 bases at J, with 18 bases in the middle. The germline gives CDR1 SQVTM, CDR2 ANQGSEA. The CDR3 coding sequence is TGCAGCGTTGGGCTGGGGCAGGGAAGGCCCGGGGAGCTGTTTTTT. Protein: CSVGLGQGRPGELFF.

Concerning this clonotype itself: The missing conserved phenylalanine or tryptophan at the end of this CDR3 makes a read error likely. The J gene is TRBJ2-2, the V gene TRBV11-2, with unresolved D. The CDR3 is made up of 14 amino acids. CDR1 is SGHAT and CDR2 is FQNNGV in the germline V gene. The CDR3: CASSHDLPPGELFS. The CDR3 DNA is TGCGCCAGCAGCCATGACCTACCACCCGGGGAGCTGTTTTCT.

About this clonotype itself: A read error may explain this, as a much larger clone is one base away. The CDR3 protein is CASSESRGDRAHEQYF. CDR3 bases: TGTGCCAGCAGTGAGTCGAGAGGGGACAGGGCCCACGAGCAGTACTTC. This chain uses TRBV10-3 with TRBJ2-7, with TRBD1 identical over 9 bases. Per germline, CDR1 ENHRY and CDR2 SYGVKD. The CDR3 is 16 amino acids.

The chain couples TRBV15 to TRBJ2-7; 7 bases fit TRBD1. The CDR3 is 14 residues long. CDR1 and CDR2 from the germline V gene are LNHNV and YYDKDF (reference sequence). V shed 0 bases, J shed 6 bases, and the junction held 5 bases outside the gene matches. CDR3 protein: CATSREGRGSEQYF. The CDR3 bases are TGTGCCACCAGCAGAGAGGGCAGGGGGTCCGAGCAGTACTTC.